Listed below are T cell receptor beta chains from one sample, sequenced in a study of blood T cell repertoires in COVID-19. TCRdb's table, derived via immunoSEQ multiplex PCR, lists solely in-frame clones and lacks some. This sample has about 160,000 clones, with roughly 80% found just once. Sequencing input: peripheral blood. Source of these receptors: a man younger than 35 with active or convalescent COVID-19. CDR3s include the opening cysteine and the closing phenylalanine or tryptophan. Each record gives: CDR3 DNA, CDR3 protein, J gene, D gene, V gene, clone size. A D gene is named only where the DNA matches it firmly. Clone size, where shown, is once, few, many, or a class for clones that have expanded.

CDR3 DNA: TGTGCCAGCCTTCAGACAGGGGGTATTCAAGAGACCCAGTACTTC
CDR3 protein: CASLQTGGIQETQYF
J gene: TRBJ2-5
D gene: TRBD1
V gene: TRBV6-5
clone size: .

CDR3 DNA: TGTGCCAGCAGTGAAAAGTGGGGGCTTGAAGCTTTCTTT
CDR3 protein: CASSEKWGLEAFF
J gene: TRBJ1-1
D gene: .
V gene: TRBV2
clone size: .

CDR3 DNA: TGTGCCAGCAGACGCGGATCTAACCAGCCCCAGCATTTT
CDR3 protein: CASRRGSNQPQHF
J gene: TRBJ1-5
D gene: .
V gene: TRBV6-5
clone size: .

CDR3 DNA: TGTGCCAGCAGTCCCACCGATGGCAGGCTGAATGAGCAGTTCTTC
CDR3 protein: CASSPTDGRLNEQFF
J gene: TRBJ2-1
D gene: .
V gene: TRBV28
clone size: .

CDR3 DNA: TGTGCCAGCACTCCCGTGAGGTCCTCCTATGGCTACACCTTC
CDR3 protein: CASTPVRSSYGYTF
J gene: TRBJ1-2
D gene: .
V gene: TRBV11-2
clone size: once

CDR3 DNA: TGTGCCAGCAGCGTGGGTCCTGACCCGGGACTAGCGGCCCAGCTCTCCTACAATGAGCAGTTCTTC
CDR3 protein: CASSVGPDPGLAAQLSYNEQFF
J gene: TRBJ2-1
D gene: TRBD2
V gene: TRBV9
clone size: few

CDR3 DNA: TGTGCCAGCAGCTTGAGACAGGGCCCCTACGAGCAGTACTTC
CDR3 protein: CASSLRQGPYEQYF
J gene: TRBJ2-7
D gene: TRBD1
V gene: TRBV7-2
clone size: .

CDR3 DNA: TGTGCCAGCGGGAGGACGGGGAGCTCCTACGAGCAGTACTTC
CDR3 protein: CASGRTGSSYEQYF
J gene: TRBJ2-7
D gene: .
V gene: TRBV6-6
clone size: once

CDR3 DNA: TGTGCCAGTAGCCGGGACAGGGACCTCTCTGGAAACACCATATATTTT
CDR3 protein: CASSRDRDLSGNTIYF
J gene: TRBJ1-3
D gene: TRBD1
V gene: TRBV19
clone size: once

CDR3 DNA: TGTGCCAGCAGCCCCCTTCCCGCCTACGAGCAGTACTTC
CDR3 protein: CASSPLPAYEQYF
J gene: TRBJ2-7
D gene: .
V gene: TRBV11-2
clone size: few

CDR3 DNA: TGTGCCTGGAATGGAGGAGACAAGTTCTACGAGCAGTACTTC
CDR3 protein: CAWNGGDKFYEQYF
J gene: TRBJ2-7
D gene: .
V gene: TRBV30
clone size: .

CDR3 DNA: TGTGCCAGCAGCCTACTTTGGGGGCGTGGGCCAAATAGTAGCAATCAGCCCCAGCATTTT
CDR3 protein: CASSLLWGRGPNSSNQPQHF
J gene: TRBJ1-5
D gene: .
V gene: TRBV6-2/TRBV6-3
clone size: .

CDR3 DNA: TGTGCCAGCAGCCTGACAGGGTTGAACACCGGGGAGCTGTTTTTT
CDR3 protein: CASSLTGLNTGELFF
J gene: TRBJ2-2
D gene: TRBD1
V gene: TRBV6-5
clone size: .

CDR3 DNA: TGTGCCAGCAGCCGCGACAGTAGCAATCAGCCCCAGCATTTT
CDR3 protein: CASSRDSSNQPQHF
J gene: TRBJ1-5
D gene: .
V gene: TRBV7-2
clone size: .

CDR3 DNA: TGTGCCAGCAGTGGACGGGACAGACCGAACACTGAAGCTTTCTTT
CDR3 protein: CASSGRDRPNTEAFF
J gene: TRBJ1-1
D gene: TRBD1
V gene: TRBV2
clone size: .

CDR3 DNA: TGTGCCAGCGTATACAGGGCACCGAACACTGAAGCTTTCTTT
CDR3 protein: CASVYRAPNTEAFF
J gene: TRBJ1-1
D gene: .
V gene: TRBV6-5
clone size: few

CDR3 DNA: TGCGCCAGCAGCCAAGCCCCGGGACAGGGGTTCTCTGGGGCCAACGTCCTGACTTTC
CDR3 protein: CASSQAPGQGFSGANVLTF
J gene: TRBJ2-6
D gene: TRBD1
V gene: TRBV4-1
clone size: once

CDR3 DNA: TGTGCCATCAGTGAGTTAGGGACAGGGAATTCACCCCTCCACTTT
CDR3 protein: CAISELGTGNSPLHF
J gene: TRBJ1-6
D gene: TRBD1
V gene: TRBV10-3
clone size: few

CDR3 DNA: TGTGCCAGCAGCTTAAGGGAGACAGGGGTTACAGATACGCAGTATTTT
CDR3 protein: CASSLRETGVTDTQYF
J gene: TRBJ2-3
D gene: TRBD1
V gene: TRBV5-4
clone size: .

CDR3 DNA: TGTGCCAGCAGCCACTTAGGACTAAACACTGAAGCTTTCTTT
CDR3 protein: CASSHLGLNTEAFF
J gene: TRBJ1-1
D gene: .
V gene: TRBV11-2
clone size: .

CDR3 DNA: TGTGCCAGCATAGCGGGAGTTTCTGATACGCAGTATTTT
CDR3 protein: CASIAGVSDTQYF
J gene: TRBJ2-3
D gene: TRBD2
V gene: TRBV2
clone size: .

CDR3 DNA: TGTGCCAGCAGCCAAGTCTCGTCAGGGTATCTTACTGAAGCTTTCTTT
CDR3 protein: CASSQVSSGYLTEAFF
J gene: TRBJ1-1
D gene: .
V gene: TRBV4-2
clone size: .

CDR3 DNA: TGTGCCAGCAGTTCCGGGACAGGGTTCACCGGGGAGCTGTTTTTT
CDR3 protein: CASSSGTGFTGELFF
J gene: TRBJ2-2
D gene: TRBD1
V gene: TRBV6-5
clone size: .

CDR3 DNA: TGTGCCAGCAGCTTACTAGCGGGGGGGCCGAATGAGCAGTTCTTC
CDR3 protein: CASSLLAGGPNEQFF
J gene: TRBJ2-1
D gene: TRBD2
V gene: TRBV7-9
clone size: .

CDR3 DNA: TGTGCCAGCAGTGACCCAGGAGGGGTGAGGGCCTACGAGCAGTACTTC
CDR3 protein: CASSDPGGVRAYEQYF
J gene: TRBJ2-7
D gene: .
V gene: TRBV6-1
clone size: .

CDR3 DNA: TGTGCCAGCAGTTCCCGGCGGAACTATAATTCACCCCTCCACTTT
CDR3 protein: CASSSRRNYNSPLHF
J gene: TRBJ1-6
D gene: .
V gene: TRBV6-5
clone size: .

CDR3 DNA: TGTGCCACCAGGGGGGCAGGGGGGACTAGACCTGACTCTGGAAACACCATATATTTT
CDR3 protein: CATRGAGGTRPDSGNTIYF
J gene: TRBJ1-3
D gene: TRBD1
V gene: TRBV15
clone size: .

CDR3 DNA: TGTGCCAGCAGTCTAGGGGAGGACAGGGATCGTGGCTACACCTTC
CDR3 protein: CASSLGEDRDRGYTF
J gene: TRBJ1-2
D gene: TRBD1
V gene: TRBV6-5
clone size: .

CDR3 DNA: TGTGCCAGCGGTACAGGTAGGAGCAATCAGCCCCAGCATTTT
CDR3 protein: CASGTGRSNQPQHF
J gene: TRBJ1-5
D gene: .
V gene: TRBV2
clone size: .

CDR3 DNA: TGTGCCAGCAGTCGTACAGGGGGCAGCGGTGAAAAACTGTTTTTT
CDR3 protein: CASSRTGGSGEKLFF
J gene: TRBJ1-4
D gene: TRBD1
V gene: TRBV27
clone size: .

CDR3 DNA: TGTGCCACCAGTGACTCCGACAGGGAAAATTCACCCCTCCACTTT
CDR3 protein: CATSDSDRENSPLHF
J gene: TRBJ1-6
D gene: TRBD1
V gene: TRBV24-1
clone size: .

CDR3 DNA: TGTGCCAGCTCTGGACTAGCACCTCTCTACGAGCAGTACTTC
CDR3 protein: CASSGLAPLYEQYF
J gene: TRBJ2-7
D gene: TRBD2
V gene: TRBV6-5
clone size: .

CDR3 DNA: TGTGCCAGCAGCTTACCAACAGGGGTGACCGGGGAGCTGTTTTTT
CDR3 protein: CASSLPTGVTGELFF
J gene: TRBJ2-2
D gene: TRBD1
V gene: TRBV11-2
clone size: .

CDR3 DNA: TGTGCCAGCAGTTTCGGTAGCGCCGTAGGGGGGCAGTTCTTC
CDR3 protein: CASSFGSAVGGQFF
J gene: TRBJ2-1
D gene: .
V gene: TRBV28
clone size: once

CDR3 DNA: TGTGCCAGCAGTACATCCGGGACAGGGATTCAGCCCCAGCATTTT
CDR3 protein: CASSTSGTGIQPQHF
J gene: TRBJ1-5
D gene: TRBD1
V gene: TRBV6-1
clone size: .

CDR3 DNA: TGTGCCAGCAGTTCCGGGACAGAAATCTACGAGCAGTACTTC
CDR3 protein: CASSSGTEIYEQYF
J gene: TRBJ2-7
D gene: TRBD1
V gene: TRBV6-6
clone size: .

CDR3 DNA: TGTGCCACCAGCAGACAGGACAGGGTGGGTCGAGAGACCCAGTACTTC
CDR3 protein: CATSRQDRVGRETQYF
J gene: TRBJ2-5
D gene: TRBD1
V gene: TRBV15
clone size: .

CDR3 DNA: TGCGCCAGCAGTGATGGGGGGATGCGCACAGATACGCAGTATTTT
CDR3 protein: CASSDGGMRTDTQYF
J gene: TRBJ2-3
D gene: .
V gene: TRBV10-2
clone size: .

CDR3 DNA: TGTGCCAGTGACCTCCCCCAGACAGGGGCGGACACCGGGGAGCTGTTTTTT
CDR3 protein: CASDLPQTGADTGELFF
J gene: TRBJ2-2
D gene: TRBD1
V gene: TRBV19
clone size: .

CDR3 DNA: TGTGCCAGCAGGACGGACAGGGGCCTAGGGGCTTTCTTT
CDR3 protein: CASRTDRGLGAFF
J gene: TRBJ1-1
D gene: TRBD1
V gene: TRBV6-5
clone size: .

CDR3 DNA: TGCGCCAGCAGCCAAGAGCGAAGCCTGAACACTGAAGCTTTCTTT
CDR3 protein: CASSQERSLNTEAFF
J gene: TRBJ1-1
D gene: .
V gene: TRBV4-1
clone size: .

CDR3 DNA: TGTGCCAGCAGGAGGGGGCAGAATCAGCCCCAGCATTTT
CDR3 protein: CASRRGQNQPQHF
J gene: TRBJ1-5
D gene: TRBD1
V gene: TRBV27
clone size: .